A selection of T cell receptor beta chains follows, all from one sample in a study of blood T cell repertoires in COVID-19. Sequenced by immunoSEQ multiplex PCR; TCRdb stores in-frame clones only, minus some. Among around 190,000 clones listed, approximately 87% were seen once. Sequenced material: peripheral blood. The source of these receptors is a man in his 70s with active or convalescent COVID-19. The CDR3 runs from the conserved cysteine through the conserved F or W. The D gene is left open where the match is weak. A clone size is listed for some rows: how often the clone was seen (once, few, many), or a class if it is expanded.

TRBJ1-4,NA,15,TRBV29-1,TRBD1,CSVAGTGTGGEKLFF,TGCAGCGTTGCGGGTACCGGGACAGGGGGTGAAAAACTGTTTTTT
TRBJ1-1,NA,14,TRBV24-1,NA,CATSDTGGNTEAFF,TGTGCCACCAGTGATACGGGGGGGAACACTGAAGCTTTCTTT
TRBJ2-7,NA,13,TRBV18,TRBD1,CASSQGTAYEQYF,TGTGCCAGCTCACAGGGGACAGCCTACGAGCAGTACTTC
TRBJ2-1,once,15,TRBV9,TRBD2,CASSVASGAYNEQFF,TGTGCCAGCAGCGTTGCTAGCGGAGCCTACAATGAGCAGTTCTTC
TRBJ2-3,NA,16,TRBV7-6,TRBD2,CASSPGLAGGLDTQYF,TGTGCCAGCAGCCCCGGACTAGCGGGGGGCTTAGATACGCAGTATTTT
TRBJ1-5,NA,15,TRBV7-2,NA,CASSSTVNSNQPQHF,TGTGCCAGCAGCTCTACAGTCAATAGCAATCAGCCCCAGCATTTT
TRBJ2-7,few,16,TRBV5-1,TRBD2,CASSLAGAGDLYEQYF,TGCGCCAGCAGCTTGGCCGGGGCGGGAGATCTCTACGAGCAGTACTTC
TRBJ2-7,NA,14,TRBV9,NA,CASSVARQGGEQYF,TGTGCCAGCAGCGTAGCCCGTCAGGGAGGCGAGCAGTACTTC
TRBJ1-1,NA,13,TRBV30,NA,CAWSMDRALEAFF,TGTGCCTGGAGCATGGACAGAGCTCTTGAAGCTTTCTTT
TRBJ2-1,once,14,TRBV28,NA,CASSGPPSYNEQFF,TGTGCCAGCTCAGGCCCTCCCTCCTACAATGAGCAGTTCTTC
TRBJ1-1,NA,13,TRBV6-6,NA,CASIDAGVGEAFF,TGTGCCAGCATCGACGCAGGGGTGGGTGAAGCTTTCTTT
TRBJ2-7,NA,15,TRBV28,TRBD2,CASSRTSVVSYEQYF,TGTGCCAGCAGCCGAACTAGCGTAGTCTCCTACGAGCAGTACTTC
TRBJ1-5,NA,17,TRBV30,TRBD1,CAWTQTGTAYSNQPQHF,TGTGCCTGGACCCAAACCGGGACAGCTTATAGCAATCAGCCCCAGCATTTT
TRBJ2-1,few,13,TRBV5-6,NA,CASSLDSYNEQFF,TGTGCCAGCAGCTTGGACAGCTACAATGAGCAGTTCTTC
TRBJ1-5,NA,15,TRBV4-1,NA,CASSQHGTFNQPQHF,TGCGCCAGCAGCCAACACGGGACATTCAATCAGCCCCAGCATTTT
TRBJ1-5,NA,15,TRBV27,TRBD1,CASRLQGLSNQPQHF,TGTGCCAGCAGACTACAGGGGCTTAGCAATCAGCCCCAGCATTTT
TRBJ1-5,NA,14,TRBV28,NA,CASSFWWGDQPQHF,TGTGCCAGCAGTTTCTGGTGGGGAGATCAGCCCCAGCATTTT
TRBJ2-1,NA,15,TRBV4-3,NA,CASSHQDSSYNEQFF,TGCGCCAGCAGCCACCAAGACAGCTCCTACAATGAGCAGTTCTTC
TRBJ1-4,NA,17,TRBV7-2,TRBD1,CASSLVGMGQANEKLFF,TGTGCCAGCAGCTTAGTGGGTATGGGACAGGCTAATGAAAAACTGTTTTTT
TRBJ2-7,NA,14,TRBV5-1,TRBD1,CASSTGDRRGEQYF,TGCGCCAGCAGCACCGGGGACAGGAGGGGCGAGCAGTACTTC
TRBJ2-5,NA,15,TRBV24-1,TRBD1,CATSDTTGGGETQYF,TGTGCCACCAGTGACACAACAGGGGGCGGGGAGACCCAGTACTTC
TRBJ1-2,few,15,TRBV4-3,NA,CASSQELRTERGYTF,TGCGCCAGCAGCCAAGAGTTAAGAACAGAACGGGGCTACACCTTC
TRBJ1-6,NA,15,TRBV19,TRBD1,CASSPTEGAGSPLHF,TGTGCCAGTAGTCCCACGGAGGGGGCGGGCTCACCCCTCCACTTT
TRBJ2-7,NA,14,TRBV6-2/TRBV6-3,TRBD2,CASSWASGIKEQYF,TGTGCCAGCAGTTGGGCTAGCGGGATTAAAGAGCAGTACTTC
TRBJ1-5,once,15,TRBV4-1,NA,CASSQEGRDWEPQHF,TGCGCCAGCAGCCAAGAGGGGCGGGATTGGGAGCCCCAGCATTTT
TRBJ2-3,NA,17,TRBV9,TRBD2,CASSGDTGLASTDTQYF,TGTGCCAGCAGCGGAGACACGGGACTAGCGAGCACAGATACGCAGTATTTT
TRBJ2-3,NA,17,TRBV27,NA,CASSFAVAFAGTDTQYF,TGTGCCAGCAGTTTCGCGGTAGCCTTCGCTGGTACAGATACGCAGTATTTT
TRBJ1-5,NA,14,TRBV5-5,NA,CASSLVTGDQPQHF,TGTGCCAGCAGCTTGGTGACAGGAGATCAGCCCCAGCATTTT
TRBJ1-5,NA,15,TRBV5-8,TRBD1,CASSSGQASNQPQHF,TGTGCCAGCAGCTCAGGACAGGCTTCAAATCAGCCCCAGCATTTT
TRBJ1-1,NA,15,TRBV9,NA,CASSDAGGLGTEAFF,TGTGCCAGCAGCGATGCCGGGGGGCTTGGTACTGAAGCTTTCTTT
TRBJ2-2,few,13,TRBV28,NA,CASSSDRLGELFF,TGTGCCAGCAGTTCCGACAGGCTCGGGGAGCTGTTTTTT
TRBJ2-7,NA,16,TRBV15,NA,CATSRDSWTGYYEQYF,TGTGCCACCAGCAGAGATTCGTGGACTGGATACTACGAGCAGTACTTC
TRBJ2-1,NA,11,TRBV20-1,NA,CSAPLHDEQFF,TGCAGTGCTCCACTACACGATGAGCAGTTCTTC
TRBJ2-1,NA,13,TRBV6-5,TRBD2,CAVAAGGYNEQFF,TGTGCCGTCGCCGCGGGGGGTTACAATGAGCAGTTCTTC
TRBJ1-4,NA,15,TRBV19,NA,CASSQGARTNEKLFF,TGTGCCAGTAGCCAAGGGGCCAGGACTAATGAAAAACTGTTTTTT
TRBJ2-5,NA,13,TRBV4-3,TRBD2,CASSIASGETQYF,TGCGCCAGCAGTATAGCTAGCGGGGAGACCCAGTACTTC
TRBJ2-1,NA,14,TRBV19,TRBD2,CASAGTSGGNEQFF,TGTGCCAGCGCCGGGACTAGCGGGGGCAATGAGCAGTTCTTC
TRBJ2-7,NA,16,TRBV4-1,TRBD2,CASSPQGASGMYEQYF,TGCGCCAGCAGCCCGCAAGGGGCGAGCGGGATGTACGAGCAGTACTTC
TRBJ2-4,NA,17,TRBV4-1,NA,CASSHQGGPYAKNIQYF,TGCGCCAGCAGCCACCAGGGTGGCCCCTACGCCAAAAACATTCAGTACTTC
TRBJ1-6,NA,15,TRBV18,NA,CASSPGGSYNSPLHF,TGTGCCAGCTCACCTGGAGGATCCTATAATTCACCCCTCCACTTT
TRBJ1-6,NA,15,TRBV5-1,TRBD1,CASSRGQEPNSPLHF,TGCGCCAGCAGCCGCGGACAGGAACCTAATTCACCCCTCCACTTT
TRBJ2-2,few,14,TRBV3-1/TRBV3-2,NA,CASSSRSTAGELFF,TGTGCCAGCAGCTCCCGATCGACAGCCGGGGAGCTGTTTTTT
TRBJ2-7,NA,14,TRBV27,NA,CASSRGGSAYEQYF,TGTGCCAGCAGTCGCGGGGGCAGCGCCTACGAGCAGTACTTC
TRBJ1-2,NA,12,TRBV7-2,NA,CASSPYRDGYTF,TGTGCCAGCAGCCCTTACAGGGATGGCTACACCTTC
TRBJ2-1,once,15,TRBV11-2,NA,CASSLPGTHYNEQFF,TGTGCCAGCAGCTTACCAGGTACTCACTACAATGAGCAGTTCTTC
TRBJ1-1,NA,15,TRBV15,NA,CATSITGTPNTEAFF,TGTGCCACCAGCATTACCGGGACACCTAATACTGAAGCTTTCTTT
TRBJ1-1,NA,14,TRBV7-3,TRBD1,CASIGQGAYTEAFF,TGTGCCAGCATAGGACAGGGGGCGTACACTGAAGCTTTCTTT
TRBJ2-7,NA,12,TRBV2,NA,CASSADRGEQYF,TGTGCCAGCAGCGCCGACAGAGGCGAGCAGTACTTC